The 21 T cell receptor beta chains in this list originate from one sample, sequenced in a study of lymphopenia after photon versus proton radiotherapy. Method: immunoSEQ multiplex PCR; TCRdb's copy keeps in-frame clones and lacks some. The table records 50,000 or so clones, about 92% of them present only once. The source was peripheral blood, collected from a patient treated with photon-based radiotherapy. Every receptor here comes from a woman aged 40-49 years with cholangiocarcinoma.

The chain joins TRBV29-1 to TRBJ1-1; D ambiguous. The V and J ends lost 7 bases and 7 bases respectively, with 16 bases between them. The CDR3 extends over 12 amino acids. Per germline, CDR1 SQVTM and CDR2 ANQGSEA. The CDR3 region has the DNA TGCAGCGCTGGGAATTATTGGGGTGAAGCTTTCTTT. Its translation: CSAGNYWGEAFF. Variable domain in full (rest from reference TRBV29-1 and TRBJ1-1): SAVISQKPSRDICQRGTSLTIQCQVDSQVTMMFWYRQQPGQSLTLIATANQGSEATYESGFVIDKFPISRPNLTFSTLTVSNMSPEDSSIYLCSAGNYWGEAFFGQGTRLTVV.

V is TRBV30 and J is TRBJ1-1; D remains ambiguous. V was cut by 0 bases and J by 1 base, with 6 bases left in between. The germline V gene has CDR1 GTSNPN and CDR2 SVGIG (reference sequence). The CDR3 is 13 amino acids. The CDR3 DNA is TGTGCCTGGAGTGTAATGGGGAACACTGAAGCTTTCTTT. It translates to CAWSVMGNTEAFF.

This clone occurred a few times. The CDR3 spells CASSFQDRVNYGYTF. The CDR3 DNA follows: TGTGCCAGCAGCTTTCAGGACAGGGTAAACTATGGCTACACCTTC. The chain has TRBV7-9 and TRBJ1-2; 8 bases are shared with TRBD1. CDR3 length equals 15 residues. The ends lost 3 bases at V and 2 bases at J; junction bases unmatched: 5. Germline values: CDR1 SEHNR, CDR2 FQNEAQ (reference sequence).

The chain carries TRBV6-6 and TRBJ2-7; D remains ambiguous. V was clipped by 0 bases and J by 2 bases, with 14 bases between them. The CDR3 length is 16 residues. Germline CDR1 reads MNHNY; CDR2 reads SVGAGI (reference sequence). CDR3 in amino acids: CASSYSTPWDPYEQYF. CDR3 coding DNA: TGTGCCAGCAGTTACTCGACCCCGTGGGATCCCTACGAGCAGTACTTC.

Concerning this clone: The junction departs from the called germline gene at one end, perhaps through a read error. The chain joins TRBV7-7 to TRBJ2-5; D may be TRBD1 (5 bases). The CDR3 covers 15 residues. Germline V CDR1 and CDR2: SSHAT, FNYEAQ (reference sequence). CDR3 residues: CASSLSTAGQETQYF. Here the CDR3 DNA reads TGTGCTAGCAGCTTATCGACGGCAGGGCAAGAGACCCAGTACTTC.

The chain is built from TRBV4-2 and TRBJ2-5; 10 positions match TRBD2. In germline, CDR1 is LGHNA, CDR2 YNFKEQ. Trimming removed 5 bases from V and 3 bases from J; junction bases left unmatched: 9. This CDR3 is built from 16 residues. CDR3 residues: CASSSPSGRGEETQYF. Written as DNA, the CDR3 is TGTGCCAGCAGCTCACCTAGCGGGAGAGGTGAAGAGACCCAGTACTTC.

The chain employs TRBV19 and TRBJ1-6, with D tentatively TRBD1 (5 bases). The germline V gene has CDR1 LNHDA and CDR2 SQIVND (reference sequence). V lost 6 bases and J 7 bases, leaving 10 bases between the germline ends. The length of the CDR3 is 13 residues. The CDR3 DNA reads as TGTGCCAGTAGCCAGGGCGGGAATTCACCCCTCCACTTT. It yields the protein CASSQGGNSPLHF.

This clone was seen once. This chain uses TRBV28 with TRBJ2-7; the D gene is possibly TRBD1 (6 bases). CDR1 and CDR2 (germline): MDHEN, SYDVKM. The V end was cut by 8 bases, the J end by 4 bases, with 15 bases between. The CDR3 runs 13 residues. For the CDR3, the DNA is TGTGCCAGCGGTGAGACAGGTGTATACGAGCAGTACTTC. As protein: CASGETGVYEQYF.

The rearrangement uses TRBV6-1 and TRBJ1-1, with a possible D match to TRBD1 (5 bases). The CDR3 totals 15 residues. V dropped 6 bases and J dropped 0 bases, with 14 bases sitting between them. Germline CDR1 and CDR2: MNHNS and SASEGT. CDR3 in DNA: TGTGCCAGCAGCCCAGATGGGGGTATGAACACTGAAGCTTTCTTT. Its translation: CASSPDGGMNTEAFF.

The chain has TRBV7-6 and TRBJ1-4; 10 bases are shared with TRBD1. Germline V gives CDR1 SGHVS, CDR2 FNYEAQ. This CDR3 is 15 amino acids long. The V segment lost 1 base and the J segment 8 bases; nucleotides outside the gene matches: 4. The CDR3 bases are TGTGCCAGCAGCTTAGGAGGGACAGGGGCCGAAAAACTGTTTTTT. Its protein product is CASSLGGTGAEKLFF.

V usage is TRBV21-1 and J usage is TRBJ2-7; TRBD2, as called in the table, went unchecked against the DNA. TRBV21-1 is a pseudogene. The length of the CDR3 is 9 residues. CDR3: CASSVRQYF. Written as DNA, the CDR3 is TGTGCCAGCAGTGTTCGGCAGTACTTC.

The rearrangement links TRBV7-9 to TRBJ1-1, with TRBD1 identical over 7 bases. The CDR3 is made up of 16 amino acids. V shed 4 bases, J shed 4 bases, and the junction held 12 bases outside the gene matches. Germline CDR1 and CDR2: SEHNR and FQNEAQ (reference sequence). The CDR3 DNA is TGTGCCAGCAGCTACGGGTTGACAGGGTCCGGCACTGAAGCTTTCTTT. Translating gives CASSYGLTGSGTEAFF. Looking up the rest from reference TRBV7-9 and TRBJ1-1 gives the full variable domain: DTGVSQNPRHKITKRGQNVTFRCDPISEHNRLYWYRQTLGQGPEFLTYFQNEAQLEKSRLLSDRFSAERPKGSFSTLEIQRTEQGDSAMYLCASSYGLTGSGTEAFFGQGTRLTVV.

The chain recombines TRBV10-3 with TRBJ2-3, with D perhaps TRBD2 (6 bases). CDR1 and CDR2 from the germline V gene are ENHRY and SYGVKD. Between the trimmed V and J ends, which lost 2 bases and 4 bases, there was a span of 10 bases. The CDR3 covers 14 residues. The CDR3 DNA reads TGTGCCATCAGTGAGCCGGGACTTTCAGATACGCAGTATTTT. Translation: CAISEPGLSDTQYF.

The chain carries TRBV10-2 and TRBJ2-5; the match to TRBD2 covers 12 bases. CDR3 size: 16 residues. Looked up from germline, CDR1 is WSHSY and CDR2 is SAAADI. The V and J ends lost 6 bases and 5 bases, in that order; junction bases with no gene match: 10. This CDR3 reads CASSTSGGTLGETQYF. The CDR3 coding sequence is TGCGCCAGCAGCACTAGCGGGGGGACCTTGGGGGAGACCCAGTACTTC.

The genes are TRBV7-6 and TRBJ1-1; D is unclear. CDR3 length equals 12 residues. V lost 4 bases, J lost 11 bases, and 14 bases lay in between. Germline values: CDR1 SGHVS, CDR2 FNYEAQ. CDR3 in amino acids: CASSSAGEGAFF. CDR3 sequence (DNA): TGTGCCAGCAGCTCTGCAGGCGAAGGGGCTTTCTTT.

The chain combines TRBV30 with TRBJ1-4; D is uncertain. Germline assignment: CDR1 GTSNPN and CDR2 SVGIG (reference sequence). Trimming took 0 bases from V and 5 from J, leaving 7 bases between them. CDR3 length equals 13 residues. In DNA, the CDR3 is TGTGCCTGGAGTGTACAAGGGAATGAAAAACTGTTTTTT. This gives the protein CAWSVQGNEKLFF.

The chain links TRBV5-6 to TRBJ2-7; no clear D. Germline CDR1 is SGHDT and CDR2 is YYEEEE. V lost 3 bases and J 6 bases, leaving 16 bases between the germline ends. This CDR3 contains 14 residues. CDR3 in amino acids: CASSSLGPEPEQYF. The CDR3 DNA is TGTGCCAGCAGCTCGCTCGGGCCCGAGCCCGAGCAGTACTTC.

This clone was counted once. The V and J genes are TRBV30 and TRBJ1-2; 11 bases align to TRBD1. Germline V gene data show CDR1 as GTSNPN and CDR2 as SVGIG (reference sequence). The CDR3 spans 13 residues. V lost 7 bases and J lost 7; bases outside the gene matches: 8. CDR3 protein: CASRDRGSPGYTF. The CDR3 nucleotides are TGTGCCTCCCGGGACAGGGGGTCACCTGGCTACACCTTC. The variable domain in full, with the rest retrieved from reference TRBV30 and TRBJ1-2, is SQTIHQWPATLVQPVGSPLSLECTVEGTSNPNLYWYRQAAGRGLQLLFYSVGIGQISSEVPQNLSASRPQDRQFILSSKKLLLSDSGFYLCASRDRGSPGYTFGSGTRLTVV.

Worth noting for this clone: At one end, the junction sequence differs from germline, possibly due to a read error. The genes are TRBV4-1 and TRBJ1-4; perhaps TRBD1 as D (5 bases). The germline V gene has CDR1 MGHRA and CDR2 YSYEKL. The CDR3 totals 17 residues. CDR3 in DNA: TGCGCCAGCAGTCAAGTAAGGGATGGGGGTGCTAATGAAAAACTGTTTTTT. Amino acid sequence: CASSQVRDGGANEKLFF.

The rearrangement uses TRBV12-5 and TRBJ1-1; TRBD1 matches at 7 bases. V lost 10 bases and J lost 0; bases outside the gene matches: 5. Germline assignment: CDR1 LGHNT and CDR2 FRNRAP. This CDR3 spans 13 amino acids. DNA of the CDR3: TGTGCTACGGGACAGATCATGAACACTGAAGCTTTCTTT. As protein: CATGQIMNTEAFF.

The chain combines TRBV5-1 with TRBJ1-2, with TRBD1 matching 11 bases. Germline CDR1 SGHRS, CDR2 YFSETQ. The CDR3 totals 17 residues. Unmatched junction bases numbered 9, after V lost 4 bases and J lost 1 base. CDR3 bases: TGCGCCAGCAGCCCCGGACAGGGGGCGCATGTTAACTATGGCTACACCTTC. It is translated as CASSPGQGAHVNYGYTF.